This entry lists 7 T cell receptor beta chains sequenced from one sample in a study of cytomegalovirus exposure and HLA in healthy donors. The PCR made use of 60 Vbeta and 13 Jbeta primers. Clones were read by immunoSEQ multiplex PCR, and TCRdb kept only the in-frame ones, dropping some. The sample holds about 160,000 clones, about 75% seen once. What was sequenced was PBMCs. The receptors here all came from a female donor in good health and CMV-seronegative.

This clone occurred a few times. J is TRBJ1-1 and V is TRBV5-1, with D uncertain. CDR3 length: 14 residues. The germline V gene encodes CDR1 SGHRS and CDR2 YFSETQ. Trimming cost V 2 bases and J 0 bases, with 8 bases left between them. CDR3 coding DNA: TGCGCCAGCAGCTTCAGTGGTATGAACACTGAAGCTTTCTTT. It specifies CASSFSGMNTEAFF.

The chain has TRBV2 and TRBJ2-7, with a tentative D call TRBD2 (6 bases). This CDR3 is 15 amino acids long. Deletions cut 5 bases from V and 4 bases from J, with 18 bases between. In germline, CDR1 is SNHLY, CDR2 FYNNEI. CDR3 DNA: TGTGCCAGCAGTTCGACCGGGACTTCAGATTACGAGCAGTACTTC. Translation: CASSSTGTSDYEQYF.

The genes are TRBV7-2 and TRBJ1-1; 7 bases are a match to TRBD1. This CDR3 comprises 16 residues. After removal of 4 bases from V and 6 bases from J, the junction contained 14 bases not matched to a gene. Germline lookup yields CDR1 SGHTA and CDR2 FQGNSA. The CDR3 DNA reads as TGTGCCAGCAGCTACCTACAGGGGTTCGGTTTCGCTGAAGCTTTCTTT. Translated: CASSYLQGFGFAEAFF. Filled out from reference TRBV7-2 and TRBJ1-1, the complete variable domain reads GAGVSQSPSNKVTEKGKDVELRCDPISGHTALYWYRQSLGQGLEFLIYFQGNSAPDKSGLPSDRFSAERTGGSVSTLTIQRTQQEDSAVYLCASSYLQGFGFAEAFFGQGTRLTVV.

The sample holds one count of this clone. The CDR3: CRRHSSYNQPQHF. DNA of the CDR3: TGCAGGAGACACAGTTCTTACAATCAGCCCCAGCATTTT. This chain connects TRBV29-1 to TRBJ1-5; D is ambiguous. The CDR3 spans 13 residues. Germline V CDR1 and CDR2: SQVTM, ANQGSEA.

J is TRBJ1-3 and V is TRBV9, with D hard to call. Germline CDR1 is SGDLS and CDR2 is YYNGEE. Trimming left V 0 bases short and J 8 bases short, with 9 bases between. The CDR3 is made up of 13 amino acids. CDR3 DNA sequence: TGTGCCAGCAGCGTAGACTTCGTGGACACCATATATTTT. This codes for CASSVDFVDTIYF.

V gene TRBV4-1 combines with J gene TRBJ2-1; 9 positions agree with TRBD1. The CDR3 loop spans 16 amino acids. Trimming removed 4 bases from V and 7 bases from J; junction bases left unmatched: 11. Looked up from germline, CDR1 is MGHRA and CDR2 is YSYEKL. CDR3 in amino acids: CASSPGQGRTKNEQFF. Here the CDR3 DNA reads TGCGCCAGCAGCCCGGGACAGGGAAGGACTAAGAATGAGCAGTTCTTC.

This clone was detected once. The chain is built from TRBV7-9 and TRBJ1-2; D perhaps matches TRBD1 (5 bases). Germline values: CDR1 SEHNR, CDR2 FQNEAQ (reference sequence). CDR3 length equals 14 residues. The V end lost 5 bases, the J end lost 9 bases, and 19 bases lay between the germline ends. The CDR3 sequence is CASSGSTAALSYTF. As DNA, the CDR3 is TGTGCCAGCAGCGGGTCGACAGCCGCCTTAAGCTACACCTTC.